The sequence of this T cell receptor beta chain was determined in a study of molecular identifiers for immune sequencing clone quantification (dated by TCRdb to between 2017 and 2018). For context, the study as a whole: In a replicate experiment, RNA from around 20,000 or 100,000 naive CD8 T cells was split into five aliquots, four of which were sequenced. The study was a methods study using CD8 T cells to benchmark molecular-identifier clustering-based TCR repertoire sequencing (MIDCIRS) and TCR RNA copy counting. The investigation overall reported the following: When barcode sub-clustering was omitted, TCR diversity was inflated by chimeric consensus sequences, with chimeras reaching as high as 47%. Spiked-in Jurkat TCR RNA (about ten copies' worth), which is not part of the donor repertoire, was contained in the naive libraries. Highly expanded clone sizes could be underestimated if identical TCR molecules share a barcode. Even against a background of 850,000 to 1,000,000 naive CD8 T cells, spiked-in Jurkat TCR RNA amounting to a single cell's worth was reported to be detectable. Modeling gave around 2.7 recovered TCR RNA copies per cell versus approximately 9 by digital PCR, implying roughly 30% capture efficiency. In CMV-specific effector cells, over 98% of molecules were held by clones above 20 RNA copies, whereas under 1% of molecules were held by such clones in naive cells.

This clonotype was counted ten times or more. Its recognized antigen is unknown. Base qualities were left out, and no much larger clone turns up one base away. Libraries of naive CD8 T cells were built from anywhere between about 20,000 and 1,000,000 sorted cells, with 10%, 30% or 50% of the purified RNA used. Naive CD8 T cells, defined as CD8+CD4-CCR7+CD45RA+, were FACS-sorted into RLT Plus buffer on a BD FACSAria II. Around 10 TCR copies' worth of Jurkat RNA were spiked into roughly 19,000-1,000,000 naive CD8 T cell samples to test detection sensitivity. Enrichment of CD8 T cells was done with RosetteSep CD8+ T Cell Enrichment Cocktail plus Ficoll-Paque, and ACK red cell lysis came afterward. Preparation of the library involved PCR. TCRdb records Illumina HiSeq 4000 as the sequencer. Bulk TCR libraries were generated as previously described, with the TCR primers listed in Table S5 used. Total RNA was purified with the Qiagen AllPrep DNA/RNA kit. Reads from multiple sequencing runs of the same library were pooled before analysis. In the original analysis: Reads were retained only if an exact TCR constant sequence was present, and the retained reads were trimmed to 150 nt and grouped according to their 12-nt molecular barcodes. Reads within each barcode group were sub-clustered using a 15% Levenshtein threshold, and quality-weighted consensus sequences were constructed for each RNA molecule. Non-functional sequences were filtered out, along with any lower-count sequence sitting one edit away from another sequence. Based on fitting two negative binomial distributions, any barcode sub-cluster with under 20% of the maximum read count was discarded. TCRdb trimmed public reads at Q25 via fastp, called clones via MiXCR and kept in-frame beta chains. A single entry per CDR3 protein holds the most common genes and DNA from its merged rows. The V and J calls reflect TCRdb's pipeline rather than the authors' work. This sample gives about 640,000 distinct CDR3 sequences in total; less than 20% of them show up just once. Around 0.86% of the sample goes to the ten largest clones.

Cut back by 5 bases and 1 base, the V and J ends lie 17 bases apart. The germline V gene encodes CDR1 PRHDT and CDR2 FYEKMQ (reference sequence). The CDR3 measures 17 amino acids from cysteine to phenylalanine. Of all the DNA, just the CDR3 is kept, 51 bases in frame from base 1. The sequencing input was naive CD8+ T cells from blood, with Jurkat cell RNA spiked in. The cell subset or site label, read with the paper, signifies: FACS-sorted CD8+CD4-CCR7+CD45RA+ naive T cells. This TCR derives from a human donor in good health. Some libraries in this study had Jurkat cell RNA spiked in. The chain couples TRBV13 to TRBJ2-2; D gene: possibly TRBD1, on 6 matching bases. The DNA reads as follows: TGTGCCAGCAGCCCTACTTTGGGGACATTGAACACCGGGGAGCTGTTTTTT. This is translated as CASSPTLGTLNTGELFF.